Shown below are 2 T cell receptor beta chains from a single sample sequenced in a study of CD8 T cells in ankylosing spondylitis. A single record per CDR3 protein comes from TCRdb applying MiXCR to the 5' RACE reads. This table has around 99,000 distinct CDR3 sequences, roughly 9.6% appearing once. The sample taken for sequencing was blood, either unsorted or a sorted T cell fraction (not recorded which). The source is a male donor with ankylosing spondylitis or in good health (not recorded which).

J is TRBJ2-3 and V is TRBV7-9; possibly TRBD1 for D (6 bases). This CDR3 has 15 residues. Trimming cost V 5 bases and J 1 base, with 13 bases left between them. Germline values: CDR1 SEHNR, CDR2 FQNEAQ (reference sequence). The CDR3 sequence: CASSTTGYGTDTQYF. CDR3 nucleotide sequence: TGTGCCAGCAGCACTACAGGGTACGGCACAGATACGCAGTATTTT.

There are many counts of this clonotype. The chain has TRBV4-1 and TRBJ2-7; no definite D call. V was shortened by 1 base and J by 3 bases, with 16 bases between the two germline ends. Germline-derived CDR1 and CDR2 are MGHRA and YSYEKL. The CDR3 extends over 16 amino acids. The CDR3 loop reads CASSQGRSPAHYEQYF. In DNA form, the CDR3 reads TGCGCCAGCAGCCAAGGTCGGTCACCCGCACACTACGAGCAGTACTTC.